This T cell receptor (beta chain) is drawn from a study of cytomegalovirus exposure and HLA in healthy donors. The PCR ran on 60 Vbeta and 13 Jbeta primers. TCRdb's copy holds only in-frame clones and misses some; the assay was immunoSEQ multiplex PCR. Here the sample spans roughly 72,000 clones, 70% to 85% being singletons. The J segment lost 3 bases and the V segment lost 5 bases, leaving 12 bases of the junction unmatched. There are 17 residues in the CDR3. The germline gives CDR1 PRHDT, CDR2 FYEKMQ (reference sequence). The chain couples TRBV13 to TRBJ2-5; 10 bases are shared with TRBD2. The receptor's source is a human donor in good health. The sample consisted of PBMCs. This CDR3 is CASSPNFLAGAEETQYF. The CDR3 DNA reads as TGTGCCAGCAGCCCAAACTTTCTAGCGGGAGCCGAAGAGACCCAGTACTTC.